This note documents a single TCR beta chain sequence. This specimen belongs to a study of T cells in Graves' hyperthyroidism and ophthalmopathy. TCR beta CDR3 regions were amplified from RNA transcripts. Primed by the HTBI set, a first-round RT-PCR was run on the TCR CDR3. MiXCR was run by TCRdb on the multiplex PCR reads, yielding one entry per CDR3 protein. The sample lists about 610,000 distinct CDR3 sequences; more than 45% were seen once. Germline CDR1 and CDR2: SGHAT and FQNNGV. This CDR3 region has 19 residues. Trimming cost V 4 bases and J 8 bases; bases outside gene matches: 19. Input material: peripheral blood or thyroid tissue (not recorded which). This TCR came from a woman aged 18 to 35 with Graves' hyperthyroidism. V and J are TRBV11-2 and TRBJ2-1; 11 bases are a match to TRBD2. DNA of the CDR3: TGTGCCAGCAGCTCCTTAGCGGGAGGGGGGATTGGGACATACGATGAGCAGTTCTTC. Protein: CASSSLAGGGIGTYDEQFF.